This T cell receptor (beta chain) was sequenced in a study of T cell clonotyping in hematopoietic cell transplantation (dated by TCRdb to about 2021). About the investigation overall: In the study, approximately 140 blood samples were gathered from 35 consecutive transplant recipients and their related donors. Patients were recruited between late 2015 and early 2017 and followed until September 2020 or death. What the authors observed across the whole study: Broader TCR repertoire diversity after transplant was predicted by Inverse Simpson Index values from donors and from recipients before transplant. After transplant, TCR diversity in recipients dropped, and pathologically expanded clonotypes climbed progressively between day 30 and day 180. Only a small fraction of recipient repertoires overlapped donor repertoires, with over 97% appearing de novo at the given depth. The sample size was limited, and because cells were not sorted, the contributions of CD4 and CD8 repertoires could not be separated.

The time point label corresponds to: 100 days after allo-HCT. Blood from recipients was drawn roughly 28 days before transplant, then again at days 30, 100 and 180 after transplant. Nuclei Lysis Solution was used to extract genomic DNA from fresh or cryopreserved unfractionated peripheral blood mononuclear cells. The immunoSEQ assay, a bias-controlled multiplex PCR with V- and J-specific primers, was used to amplify TCR beta CDR3 regions from genomic DNA. In a second PCR step, the CDR3 amplicons were tagged with a proprietary barcode plus Illumina adapter sequences. CDR3 libraries were sequenced on an Illumina MiSeq instrument. As for the original processing: Export and quality control were done with immunoSEQ Analyzer 3.0, while downstream analyses used R Bioconductor and Immunarch. Only productive rearrangements in the normalized downsampled data set were used to calculate repertoire metrics. Pathologically expanded clonotypes were defined as those larger than 5 templates in the normalized cohort. The Inverse Simpson Index served as the measure of repertoire diversity. To capture all clonotypes, CMV-specificity analyses were performed on the non-normalized data set. TCRdb holds this immuneACCESS table with in-frame rearrangements only. Some clones are missing; in checked studies, unresolved V genes explain under half, and the rest has no known cause. From that table come the V and J calls and clone size; the DNA was used to work out D and trimming. A total of over 10,000 clones appear in this sample, about 80% of them only once. In total, the top ten clones hold nearly 6% of the sample.

Regarding this clone: Its antigen is unknown. Base qualities are not recorded, but no much larger clone differs from it by a single base.

V drops 5 bases and J drops 7 bases, leaving 20 bases in between. The CDR3 spans 15 residues, from the cysteine through the phenylalanine. Only the CDR3 DNA stays, 45 bases, in frame from base 1. From a lookup of the germline V gene, CDR1 and CDR2 are MNHEY and SVGAGI. This receptor chain uses TRBV6-5 and TRBJ1-2, with TRBD1 perhaps the D gene, on 5 matching bases. The sequence came from a female patient in her forties or fifties who had an allogeneic stem cell transplant from a related donor, so T cells may come from the graft donor. Some clones in this sample may be carry-over from other donors' samples. The sequenced sample was PBMCs, obtained 100 days after allogeneic stem cell transplant. The CDR3 in this case is CASSPLERGGSGYTF. The nucleotide sequence is TGTGCCAGCAGTCCGCTTGAGCGGGGGGGTAGTGGCTACACCTTC.